This passage covers 10 T cell receptor beta chains from one sample sequenced in a study of blood T cell repertoires in COVID-19. The repertoire was sequenced with immunoSEQ multiplex PCR; TCRdb's copy has only in-frame clones and lacks some. The repertoire includes some 220,000 clones, around 80% of them detected once, and roughly 12% sits in the top ten. Sequencing was done on a sample of peripheral blood. The origin of the receptors is a human donor in a cohort sampled during active COVID-19.

The CDR3 here is CASRRTGSNYGYTF. The DNA of the CDR3 is TGTGCCAGCCGGAGGACAGGGTCTAACTATGGCTACACCTTC. The V call is TRBV27, the J call TRBJ1-2; TRBD1 matches at 8 bases. The length of the CDR3 is 14 residues. With V trimmed by 8 bases and J by 0 bases, 5 bases remained unmatched. Looked up from germline, CDR1 is MNHEY and CDR2 is SMNVEV (reference sequence).

This CDR3 is CASRSQGVGNTIYF. The CDR3 DNA follows: TGCGCCAGCAGGTCACAGGGGGTTGGAAACACCATATATTTT. The rearrangement joins TRBV5-1 to TRBJ1-3; 8 nucleotides match TRBD1. The CDR3 sequence is 14 residues long. V was clipped by 5 bases and J by 3 bases; unmatched bases: 4. The germline CDR1 and CDR2 sequences are SGHRS and YFSETQ.

This rearrangement joins TRBV6-5 to TRBJ2-7, with a weak D call TRBD1 (6 bases). V lost 10 bases and J 0 bases, leaving 16 bases between the germline ends. Germline CDR1 is MNHEY and CDR2 is SVGAGI. There are 14 residues in the CDR3. The CDR3 DNA reads as TGTGCCACCTCACCGGGACATTCCTCCTACGAGCAGTACTTC. This encodes CATSPGHSSYEQYF.

This clone was observed once. The V and J genes are TRBV2 and TRBJ2-4, with TRBD2 matching over 9 bases. The germline CDR1 and CDR2 sequences are SNHLY and FYNNEI. The V and J ends lost 6 bases and 3 bases, in that order; junction bases with no gene match: 21. The CDR3 runs 20 residues. CDR3 DNA sequence: TGTGCCAGCAGAGCGTCCATAGCGGGAGATGAGAAAACGCTCAAAAACATTCAGTACTTC. It translates to CASRASIAGDEKTLKNIQYF.

V gene TRBV10-3 combines with J gene TRBJ1-5; TRBD1 aligns across 7 bases. Germline CDR1 is ENHRY and CDR2 is SYGVKD. The CDR3 totals 15 residues. J was trimmed by 6 bases and V by 6 bases; bases with no gene match: 11. This CDR3 reads CAISRQGKVGQPQHF. CDR3 nucleotide sequence: TGTGCCATCAGCAGACAGGGCAAGGTCGGTCAGCCCCAGCATTTT.

V gene TRBV15 combines with J gene TRBJ2-7; 9 nucleotides agree with TRBD1. There are 15 residues in the CDR3. The V gene's germline CDR1 is LNHNV and CDR2 YYDKDF (reference sequence). V lost 1 base, J lost 2 bases, and 3 bases stayed unmatched. The CDR3 reads CATSRGGQGPYEQYF. The DNA of the CDR3 is TGTGCCACCAGCAGAGGGGGACAGGGCCCCTACGAGCAGTACTTC.

For the CDR3, the DNA is TGTGCCAGCAGCTTAGCTCCAGGGTACGAGCAGTACTTC. This sequence encodes CASSLAPGYEQYF. The chain is built from TRBV11-3 and TRBJ2-7; a possible D gene is TRBD1 (5 bases). Trimming pared 1 base from V and 4 bases from J, leaving 8 bases between. The CDR3 covers 13 residues. The germline CDR1 and CDR2 sequences are SGHNT and YENEEA.

V gene TRBV4-3 combines with J gene TRBJ2-7; 8 positions match TRBD1. The junction had 9 bases not matched to a gene; V was cut back by 4 bases and J by 4 bases. The CDR3 loop spans 15 amino acids. Germline CDR1 and CDR2: LGHNA and YSLEER. The chain's CDR3 is CASSPKPGQVYEQYF. CDR3 coding DNA: TGCGCCAGCAGCCCTAAGCCGGGACAGGTATACGAGCAGTACTTC.

V is TRBV18 and J is TRBJ1-4; no clear D gene. V dropped 1 base and J dropped 8 bases, with 14 bases sitting between them. The CDR3 loop spans 15 amino acids. Per the germline V gene, CDR1 is KGHSH and CDR2 is LQKENI. The CDR3 nucleotides are TGTGCCAGCTCACCACGAGGCACACAAGGAGAAAAACTGTTTTTT. The encoded protein is CASSPRGTQGEKLFF.

The gene calls are TRBV14 and TRBJ1-1; D is possibly TRBD1 (6 bases). The CDR3 is made up of 15 amino acids. The germline CDR1 and CDR2 sequences are SGHDN and FVKESK. Trimming pared 4 bases from V and 1 base from J, leaving 13 bases between. In DNA form, the CDR3 reads TGTGCCAGCAGCCCGCTGGGGGCTGCGAACACTGAAGCTTTCTTT. Its protein product is CASSPLGAANTEAFF.